These 31 T cell receptor beta chains share one sample of origin, sequenced in a study of OX40 agonist ivuxolimab in advanced cancers. The data were produced by immunoSEQ multiplex PCR, yet TCRdb's version contains in-frame clones alone and is incomplete. Here the sample spans about 69,000 clones, approximately 81% being singletons. Specimen: CD4+ or CD8+ T cells sorted from blood, collected in a trial of the OX40 agonist ivuxolimab. Receptors were obtained from an adult with an advanced solid tumor such as melanoma, head and neck, liver or kidney cancer.

This rearrangement joins TRBV5-1 to TRBJ2-3; 11 bases map to TRBD2. J lost 0 bases, V lost 4 bases, and 4 bases had no gene match. The length of the CDR3 is 16 residues. CDR1 is SGHRS, CDR2 YFSETQ, per germline. The CDR3, as DNA: TGCGCCAGCAGCCCGGGACTAGCGGATAGCACAGATACGCAGTATTTT. It translates to CASSPGLADSTDTQYF. Full variable domain (remainder filled in from reference TRBV5-1 and TRBJ2-3): KAGVTQTPRYLIKTRGQQVTLSCSPISGHRSVSWYQQTPGQGLQFLFEYFSETQRNKGNFPGRFSGRQFSNSRSEMNVSTLELGDSALYLCASSPGLADSTDTQYFGPGTRLTVL.

The table lists this clone with a count of one. The J gene is TRBJ1-5, the V gene TRBV19, with 10 bases aligning to TRBD1. Germline V CDR1 and CDR2: LNHDA, SQIVND (reference sequence). The CDR3 is 13 amino acids. The ends lost 4 bases at V and 6 bases at J; junction bases unmatched: 0. Here the CDR3 reads CASSRDRGQPQHF. Written as DNA, the CDR3 is TGTGCCAGTAGTAGGGACAGGGGTCAGCCCCAGCATTTT.

This clone occurred a few times. The chain has TRBV19 and TRBJ2-6; 9 positions match TRBD1. The CDR3 contains 14 residues. V gave up 8 bases and J gave up 8 bases; unmatched junction bases: 7. Per germline, CDR1 LNHDA and CDR2 SQIVND (reference sequence). Here the CDR3 DNA reads TGTGCCAGTCTCGGGACAGGGAGAACCAACGTCCTGACTTTC. This gives the protein CASLGTGRTNVLTF.

CDR3 bases: TGTGCCAGCAGCTCCACCGGGACAGGGTCTTACGAGCAGTACTTC. Translating gives CASSSTGTGSYEQYF. The chain combines TRBV7-8 with TRBJ2-7; TRBD1 matches 9 bases. In germline, CDR1 is SGHVS, CDR2 FQNEAQ. This CDR3 spans 15 amino acids. Trimming took 4 bases from V and 4 from J; bases not matched to a gene: 8.

The chain has TRBV10-2 and TRBJ1-4; D is unresolved. The CDR3 consists of 14 residues. Germline assignment: CDR1 WSHSY and CDR2 SAAADI. V gave up 5 bases and J gave up 3 bases, with 10 bases separating them. The CDR3 is CASSLSPANEKLFF. The CDR3, as DNA: TGCGCCAGCAGTTTGAGCCCGGCTAATGAAAAACTGTTTTTT.

The chain combines TRBV18 with TRBJ2-5; D gene unclear. The CDR3 has 14 residues. Germline assignment: CDR1 KGHSH and CDR2 LQKENI. Trimming removed 2 bases from V and 5 bases from J, with 12 bases in between. Here the CDR3 reads CASSPVPGRETQYF. CDR3 sequence (DNA): TGTGCCAGCTCACCAGTCCCAGGCCGGGAGACCCAGTACTTC.

The CDR3 DNA reads as TGTGCCAGCTCACCACGGACTAGCGGGGGGGCCGGTGAGACCCAGTACTTC. Its translation is CASSPRTSGGAGETQYF. This chain uses TRBV18 with TRBJ2-5; 15 bases match TRBD2. From germline, CDR1 is KGHSH and CDR2 LQKENI. V lost 1 base to trimming and J lost 5 bases; unmatched junction nucleotides: 5. CDR3 size: 17 residues.

V and J are TRBV10-1 and TRBJ2-1, with TRBD2 matching 7 bases. CDR1 WNHNN and CDR2 SYGVQD come from the germline V gene (reference sequence). The CDR3 runs to 13 residues. V trimming: 9 bases; J trimming: 3 bases; junction bases outside the gene matches: 5. The CDR3 DNA is TGCGCCAGGGCGGGGGTATGCTACAATGAGCAGTTCTTC. It specifies CARAGVCYNEQFF.

The V gene is TRBV18, the J gene TRBJ2-7; D is possibly TRBD1 or TRBD2 (5 bases each). This CDR3 has 12 amino acids. CDR1 is KGHSH and CDR2 is LQKENI in the germline V gene. V shed 5 bases and J shed 9 bases, with 14 bases lying between them. The CDR3 sequence: CASSGTAIGQYF. For the CDR3, the DNA is TGTGCCAGCTCAGGGACCGCGATCGGGCAGTACTTC.

The chain employs TRBV6-5 and TRBJ2-3, with 10 bases identical to TRBD2. CDR1 is MNHEY, CDR2 SVGAGI, per germline. Losses at the gene ends were 4 bases for V and 9 bases for J; bases not matched to a gene: 10. CDR3 length: 15 residues. The DNA of the CDR3 is TGTGCCAGCAGTTTTAGCGGGAGGTCCCGGGGGACGCAGTATTTT. It is translated as CASSFSGRSRGTQYF.

The chain joins TRBV5-1 to TRBJ2-7; D is ambiguous. CDR1 and CDR2 from the germline V gene are SGHRS and YFSETQ. The CDR3 length is 14 residues. V was shortened by 0 bases and J by 3 bases, with 10 bases between the two germline ends. As DNA, the CDR3 is TGCGCCAGCAGCTTGGGTCAGGACCTCTACGAGCAGTACTTC. Protein product: CASSLGQDLYEQYF.

The chain has TRBV11-2 and TRBJ2-1; D is ambiguous. This CDR3 contains 16 residues. Trimming took 2 bases from V and 0 from J, leaving 11 bases between them. Germline-derived CDR1 and CDR2 are SGHAT and FQNNGV. CDR3 in amino acids: CASSLSGSSSYNEQFF. The CDR3 nucleotides read TGTGCCAGCAGCTTATCTGGGTCAAGCTCCTACAATGAGCAGTTCTTC.

The table lists this clone with a count of one. The rearrangement uses TRBV30 and TRBJ2-7; 9 bases fit TRBD2. V gave up 0 bases and J gave up 0 bases; unmatched junction bases: 3. The CDR3 contains 15 residues. Germline V gene sequence: CDR1 GTSNPN, CDR2 SVGIG (reference sequence). The CDR3 reads CAWSVLAGSSYEQYF. The CDR3 DNA follows: TGTGCCTGGAGTGTTCTAGCGGGGTCCTCCTACGAGCAGTACTTC.

The gene calls are TRBV27 and TRBJ2-5; a possible D gene is TRBD2 (6 bases). The CDR3 totals 14 residues. V was pared by 7 bases and J by 3 bases, with 15 bases between. The germline CDR1 and CDR2 sequences are MNHEY and SMNVEV (reference sequence). This chain's CDR3 is CASMLLAGEETQYF. DNA for the CDR3: TGTGCCAGCATGTTACTAGCAGGAGAAGAGACCCAGTACTTC.

The count of this clone is one. This rearrangement joins TRBV5-1 to TRBJ2-3; no definite D call. V gave up 1 base and J gave up 2 bases, with 8 bases separating them. The CDR3 extends over 14 amino acids. The germline CDR1 and CDR2 sequences are SGHRS and YFSETQ. Here the CDR3 reads CASSLYAVTDTQYF. The CDR3, as DNA: TGCGCCAGCAGCTTGTATGCGGTCACAGATACGCAGTATTTT.

This chain uses TRBV9 with TRBJ2-3, with TRBD1 identical over 8 bases. CDR3 length: 14 residues. The trim removed 0 bases at V and 9 bases at J, leaving 6 bases unmatched. Germline CDR1 and CDR2: SGDLS and YYNGEE. The CDR3 DNA follows: TGTGCCAGCAGCGTAGTCCGTCAGGGGGCAACGCAGTATTTT. It specifies CASSVVRQGATQYF.

The chain carries TRBV5-1 and TRBJ2-2, with D possibly TRBD2 on 5 matching bases. Germline loops: CDR1 SGHRS, CDR2 YFSETQ. This CDR3 comprises 15 residues. V lost 0 bases to trimming and J lost 3 bases, with 9 bases between them. CDR3 sequence: CASSLGGQHTGELFF. The CDR3 region has the DNA TGCGCCAGCAGCTTGGGCGGGCAGCACACCGGGGAGCTGTTTTTT.

The rearrangement joins TRBV29-1 to TRBJ1-1; 7 bases fit TRBD1. Trimming removed 7 bases from V and 4 bases from J; junction bases left unmatched: 12. CDR3 length: 14 amino acids. Looked up from germline, CDR1 is SQVTM and CDR2 is ANQGSEA. CDR3 nucleotides: TGCAGCGGCCGGCTGAGAGCAGGGGGCACTGAAGCTTTCTTT. Translating it yields CSGRLRAGGTEAFF.

This sequence joins TRBV6-5 and TRBJ1-3, with TRBD1 as a possible D gene (6 bases). Germline V gene lookup returns CDR1 MNHEY and CDR2 SVGAGI. The V end lost 2 bases, the J end lost 0 bases, and 11 bases lay between the germline ends. The CDR3 is 16 residues long. The CDR3 reads CASSYGTGNSGNTIYF. DNA for the CDR3: TGTGCCAGCAGTTACGGTACAGGGAACTCTGGAAACACCATATATTTT.

The rearrangement uses TRBV19 and TRBJ1-2; unclear D gene. Trimming pared 9 bases from V and 5 bases from J, leaving 16 bases between. CDR1 is LNHDA and CDR2 is SQIVND in the germline V gene (reference sequence). This CDR3 is built from 13 residues. The CDR3: CASRTMWGYGYTF. Here the CDR3 DNA reads TGTGCCAGCCGAACAATGTGGGGATATGGCTACACCTTC.

The chain joins TRBV28 to TRBJ1-2, with D perhaps TRBD1 (6 bases). This CDR3 is built from 14 residues. In germline, CDR1 is MDHEN, CDR2 SYDVKM. V dropped 1 base and J dropped 8 bases, with 14 bases sitting between them. The CDR3 here is CASSLYGGAGGYTF. The CDR3 coding sequence is TGTGCCAGCAGTTTATATGGGGGCGCCGGGGGCTACACCTTC.

CDR3 DNA sequence: TGTGCCAGCAGCCGCGGGCAGATCTATGGCTACACCTTC. This gives the protein CASSRGQIYGYTF. The rearrangement uses TRBV7-2 and TRBJ1-2; no definite D call. CDR1 SGHTA and CDR2 FQGNSA come from the germline V gene. The CDR3 has 13 amino acids. V was cut by 5 bases and J by 4 bases, with 11 bases left in between.

The rearrangement uses TRBV6-6 and TRBJ1-2; D not certain. V gave up 6 bases and J gave up 3 bases, with 14 bases separating them. Germline lookup yields CDR1 MNHNY and CDR2 SVGAGI (reference sequence). The CDR3 length is 14 residues. The CDR3 loop reads CASSYGEDYYGYTF. In nucleotides, the CDR3 is TGTGCCAGCAGCTATGGGGAAGACTACTATGGCTACACCTTC.

The rearrangement links TRBV5-4 to TRBJ1-2; 9 positions match TRBD1. The CDR3 runs 13 residues. J lost 8 bases, V lost 5 bases, and 7 bases had no gene match. The germline gives CDR1 SGHNT, CDR2 YYREEE (reference sequence). The CDR3 coding sequence is TGTGCCAGCAGGTGGGACAGGGTCCAAGGCTACACCTTC. It encodes CASRWDRVQGYTF.

This sequence joins TRBV6-5 and TRBJ2-5, with a tentative D call TRBD1 (6 bases). The CDR3 is made up of 14 amino acids. V was cut by 4 bases and J by 4 bases, with 13 bases left in between. Per germline, CDR1 MNHEY and CDR2 SVGAGI. In DNA, the CDR3 is TGTGCCAGCAGTTTCACACAGGGCCCAGAGACCCAGTACTTC. Its translation: CASSFTQGPETQYF.

The CDR3 DNA sequence: TGTGCCAGCAGCTCCTCGGTGGGGGGGCCTTGGGATGAGCAGTTCTTC. It is translated as CASSSSVGGPWDEQFF. The chain joins TRBV5-4 to TRBJ2-1; D might be TRBD2 (7 bases). Germline V gives CDR1 SGHNT, CDR2 YYREEE (reference sequence). The CDR3 loop spans 16 amino acids. Trimming took off 3 bases at V and 8 bases at J, with 21 bases between the two ends. The entire variable domain, with the rest obtained from reference TRBV5-4 and TRBJ2-1, is as follows: ETGVTQSPTHLIKTRGQQVTLRCSSQSGHNTVSWYQQALGQGPQFIFQYYREEENGRGNFPPRFSGLQFPNYSSELNVNALELDDSALYLCASSSSVGGPWDEQFFGPGTRLTVL.

This clone was seen a single time. The chain links TRBV27 to TRBJ1-6; the D is unclear. CDR1 MNHEY and CDR2 SMNVEV come from the germline V gene (reference sequence). The V end lost 5 bases, the J end lost 1 base, and 12 bases lay between the germline ends. This CDR3 has 16 amino acids. Here the CDR3 reads CASSPRLGSYNSPLHF. The DNA for the CDR3 is TGTGCCAGCAGTCCGCGGCTTGGGTCCTATAATTCACCCCTCCACTTT.

The chain carries TRBV25-1 and TRBJ1-1; D gene uncertain. This CDR3 contains 14 residues. Germline CDR1 reads MGHDK; CDR2 reads SYGVNS. Trimming took 6 bases from V and 0 from J, leaving 11 bases between them. As DNA, the CDR3 is TGTGCCAGCAGGGTTGGGAGTATGAACACTGAAGCTTTCTTT. Encoded protein: CASRVGSMNTEAFF.

The rearrangement links TRBV15 to TRBJ1-4; TRBD1 agrees at 10 bases. The CDR3 totals 15 residues. The germline CDR1 and CDR2 sequences are LNHNV and YYDKDF (reference sequence). Trimming removed 5 bases from V and 10 bases from J; junction bases left unmatched: 10. As DNA, the CDR3 is TGTGCCACCAGCGGACCGACAGGGGGCGAGGGAAAACTGTTTTTT. It codes for CATSGPTGGEGKLFF. Based on the CDR3 plus reference TRBV15 and TRBJ1-4, the full variable domain is DAMVIQNPRYQVTQFGKPVTLSCSQTLNHNVMYWYQQKSSQAPKLLFHYYDKDFNNEADTPDNFQSRRPNTSFCFLDIRSPGLGDTAMYLCATSGPTGGEGKLFFGSGTQLSVL.

V is TRBV7-2 and J is TRBJ1-3; possibly TRBD1 for D (5 bases). Trimming shortened V by 6 bases and J by 0 bases, and 12 bases separated the two germline ends. CDR1 SGHTA and CDR2 FQGNSA come from the germline V gene. The CDR3 consists of 15 residues. CDR3 sequence reads: CASRREGSSGNTIYF. CDR3 DNA: TGTGCCAGCAGACGTGAGGGGTCCTCTGGAAACACCATATATTTT.

The chain has TRBV27 and TRBJ1-5, with 9 nucleotides matching TRBD1. CDR1 and CDR2 from the germline V gene are MNHEY and SMNVEV (reference sequence). J gave up 5 bases and V 3 bases, and 5 bases lay outside the gene matches. This CDR3 spans 15 amino acids. CDR3 bases: TGTGCCAGCAGTTTCTGGGGACAGGGACATCAGCCCCAGCATTTT. As protein: CASSFWGQGHQPQHF.